The next 25 T cell receptor beta chains were all read from a single sample in a study of T cell responses to AZD1222 COVID-19 vaccine. Only in-frame clones appear in the TCRdb table, and some are missing; sequencing was by immunoSEQ multiplex PCR. The sample includes 75,000 to 90,000 clones, 70% to 90% seen only once; the top ten take about 3.4%. This sample comprised peripheral blood, obtained 28 days after the second AZD1222 dose. The receptor set was obtained from an adult who received the AZD1222 COVID-19 vaccine.

The rearrangement joins TRBV5-5 to TRBJ1-4, with 7 bases that match TRBD1. Germline trimming cut 1 base from V and 4 bases from J; bases unmatched to any gene: 4. Germline V gives CDR1 SGHKS, CDR2 YYEKEE (reference sequence). The CDR3 is 15 residues long. The DNA for the CDR3 is TGTGCCAGCAGCTTGTTACAGGGGTATAATGAAAAACTGTTTTTT. This codes for CASSLLQGYNEKLFF.

A single count supports this clone. The V call is TRBV18, the J call TRBJ1-4, with a possible D match to TRBD1 (5 bases). V was trimmed by 3 bases and J by 0 bases, leaving 14 bases between them. CDR1 and CDR2 from the germline V gene are KGHSH and LQKENI. CDR3 length: 17 amino acids. The CDR3 protein is CASSPFQGSATNEKLFF. CDR3 coding DNA: TGTGCCAGCTCACCCTTTCAGGGCTCGGCAACTAATGAAAAACTGTTTTTT.

The chain is built from TRBV7-9 and TRBJ2-1; D possibly uses TRBD1 or TRBD2 (5 bases each). Germline loops: CDR1 SEHNR, CDR2 FQNEAQ (reference sequence). Deletions cut 8 bases from V and 0 bases from J, with 14 bases between. The CDR3 spans 15 residues. Written as DNA, the CDR3 is TGTGCCAGCGAGGGGTTGGGAAGCTCCTACAATGAGCAGTTCTTC. This gives the protein CASEGLGSSYNEQFF.

The V call is TRBV4-3, the J call TRBJ1-3; 7 positions match TRBD1. Unmatched junction bases numbered 4, after V lost 1 base and J lost 7 bases. Germline values: CDR1 LGHNA, CDR2 YSLEER. The CDR3 loop spans 14 amino acids. The CDR3: CASSQVGQKNTIYF. The CDR3 DNA reads TGCGCCAGCAGCCAAGTGGGACAGAAGAACACCATATATTTT.

The chain joins TRBV6-5 to TRBJ1-1; 9 bases are a match to TRBD1. V trimming: 6 bases; J trimming: 3 bases; junction bases outside the gene matches: 5. Germline V gene data show CDR1 as MNHEY and CDR2 as SVGAGI. The CDR3 runs 14 residues. The CDR3 DNA sequence: TGTGCCAGCAGCCCGACAGGGGGTGACACTGAAGCTTTCTTT. Protein product: CASSPTGGDTEAFF.

The table lists this clone with a few counts. The DNA for the CDR3 is TGTGCCAGCAGTTTCCTCGGATACACCGGGGAGCTGTTTTTT. It encodes CASSFLGYTGELFF. V gene TRBV27 combines with J gene TRBJ2-2, with D unclear. Germline V gene data show CDR1 as MNHEY and CDR2 as SMNVEV (reference sequence). The length of the CDR3 is 14 residues. Trimming took 3 bases from V and 3 from J, leaving 8 bases between them.

The sample holds one count of this clone. The J gene is TRBJ1-6, the V gene TRBV7-8; D gene unclear. Germline V gives CDR1 SGHVS, CDR2 FQNEAQ. V lost 1 base and J 7 bases, leaving 11 bases between the germline ends. There are 15 residues in the CDR3. The CDR3 coding sequence is TGTGCCAGCAGCTTAGAAGTAGGGAACAATTCACCCCTCCACTTT. Protein sequence: CASSLEVGNNSPLHF.

The V gene is TRBV19, the J gene TRBJ1-1, with 9 bases aligning to TRBD1. Trimming removed 6 bases from V and 9 bases from J; junction bases left unmatched: 11. Germline V gives CDR1 LNHDA, CDR2 SQIVND (reference sequence). This CDR3 has 14 residues. The CDR3, as DNA: TGTGCCAGTAGCCCCCCGGGACAGGGCAGGAAAGCTTTCTTT. Translated, it gives CASSPPGQGRKAFF.

This clone was seen once. The chain combines TRBV28 with TRBJ1-1; no reliable D call. The V gene's germline CDR1 is MDHEN and CDR2 SYDVKM. This CDR3 is built from 14 residues. V gave up 5 bases and J gave up 3 bases, with 13 bases separating them. The CDR3 DNA reads TGTGCCAGCAGTCCCCAGAGAGTAGACACTGAAGCTTTCTTT. This translates into CASSPQRVDTEAFF.

The rearrangement uses TRBV4-1 and TRBJ1-5; D might be TRBD1 (5 bases). The CDR3 is 15 amino acids. The V end was cut by 4 bases, the J end by 7 bases, with 17 bases between. CDR1 and CDR2 (germline): MGHRA, YSYEKL. Here the CDR3 reads CASSPGWGPEQPQHF. In DNA form, the CDR3 reads TGCGCCAGCAGCCCAGGGTGGGGTCCGGAGCAGCCCCAGCATTTT.

V and J are TRBV11-3 and TRBJ1-3, with D uncertain. The CDR3 loop spans 13 amino acids. V lost 4 bases and J 0 bases, leaving 4 bases between the germline ends. The germline CDR1 and CDR2 sequences are SGHNT and YENEEA. CDR3 amino acids: CASSSRSGNTIYF. The CDR3 DNA reads TGTGCCAGCAGCTCGCGCTCTGGAAACACCATATATTTT.

The chain couples TRBV6-4 to TRBJ1-6; D gene unclear. CDR1 is MRHNA and CDR2 is SNTAGT in the germline V gene. Trimming shortened V by 6 bases and J by 10 bases, and 13 bases separated the two germline ends. The CDR3 length is 13 residues. The CDR3 here is CASRLRVGSPLHF. As DNA, the CDR3 is TGTGCCAGCAGACTGAGGGTTGGGTCACCCCTCCACTTT.

The V and J genes are TRBV29-1 and TRBJ1-3; D ambiguous. Germline lookup yields CDR1 SQVTM and CDR2 ANQGSEA. Trimming cost V 7 bases and J 7 bases, with 11 bases left between them. The CDR3 loop spans 11 amino acids. The CDR3: CSAEKVNTIYF. CDR3 DNA sequence: TGCAGCGCCGAAAAGGTGAACACCATATATTTT. Using reference TRBV29-1 and TRBJ1-3 for the parts outside the CDR3, the full variable domain is SAVISQKPSRDICQRGTSLTIQCQVDSQVTMMFWYRQQPGQSLTLIATANQGSEATYESGFVIDKFPISRPNLTFSTLTVSNMSPEDSSIYLCSAEKVNTIYFGEGSWLTVV.

This chain uses TRBV30 with TRBJ1-6; D perhaps matches TRBD1 (6 bases). Per germline, CDR1 GTSNPN and CDR2 SVGIG (reference sequence). The CDR3 has 13 residues. With 3 bases removed from V and 7 bases from J, the gap between germline ends came to 10 bases. CDR3 DNA sequence: TGTGCCTGGAGACAGGGCTACAATTCACCCCTCCACTTT. As protein: CAWRQGYNSPLHF.

The chain combines TRBV2 with TRBJ2-7; TRBD1 aligns across 7 bases. V lost 7 bases to trimming and J lost 0 bases; unmatched junction nucleotides: 12. This CDR3 has 16 residues. Germline V gene sequence: CDR1 SNHLY, CDR2 FYNNEI. The CDR3 loop reads CASNPSRTGVSYEQYF. The CDR3 DNA reads TGTGCCAGCAATCCCAGTCGGACAGGTGTCTCCTACGAGCAGTACTTC.

The chain is built from TRBV7-8 and TRBJ1-5, with a possible D match to TRBD1 (5 bases). This CDR3 region has 14 residues. Germline CDR1 is SGHVS and CDR2 is FQNEAQ. V dropped 1 base and J dropped 5 bases, with 9 bases sitting between them. This chain's CDR3 is CASSLEGRDQPQHF. In DNA, the CDR3 is TGTGCCAGCAGCTTAGAAGGCAGGGATCAGCCCCAGCATTTT.

The V call is TRBV24-1, the J call TRBJ2-1, with D possibly called TRBD1 or TRBD2 (5 bases each). Germline V gene sequence: CDR1 KGHDR, CDR2 SFDVKD. V was pared by 5 bases and J by 1 base, with 8 bases between. The CDR3 contains 14 residues. CDR3 protein: CATSGEGSYNEQFF. The CDR3, as DNA: TGTGCCACCAGTGGAGAGGGGTCCTACAATGAGCAGTTCTTC.

The chain combines TRBV5-1 with TRBJ2-3; D possibly matches TRBD1 or TRBD2 (5 bases each). The V end lost 5 bases, the J end lost 3 bases, and 16 bases lay between the germline ends. The CDR3 has 15 amino acids. CDR1 and CDR2 from the germline V gene are SGHRS and YFSETQ. DNA of the CDR3: TGCGCCAGCAGGGTATTTGGGGCGGGTACAGATACGCAGTATTTT. Protein: CASRVFGAGTDTQYF.

This chain joins TRBV14 and TRBJ1-2, with 8 bases fitting TRBD1. Trimming took 1 base from V and 4 from J; bases not matched to a gene: 8. The CDR3 length is 16 residues. Germline values: CDR1 SGHDN, CDR2 FVKESK. CDR3 coding DNA: TGTGCCAGCAGCCAAGCAGGGGGCGCAGTCCTCTATGGCTACACCTTC. Amino acids: CASSQAGGAVLYGYTF.

The chain couples TRBV24-1 to TRBJ2-5; D is unresolved. Germline loops: CDR1 KGHDR, CDR2 SFDVKD. The V end lost 4 bases, the J end lost 4 bases, and 3 bases lay between the germline ends. This CDR3 is 11 amino acids long. As DNA, the CDR3 is TGTGCCACCAGTGACCTAGAGACCCAGTACTTC. This sequence encodes CATSDLETQYF.

V gene TRBV5-6 combines with J gene TRBJ2-7, with D hard to call. With 1 base removed from V and 0 bases from J, the gap between germline ends came to 11 bases. This CDR3 has 15 residues. The V gene's germline CDR1 is SGHDT and CDR2 YYEEEE. The CDR3 DNA follows: TGTGCCAGCAGCTTGAATGCGGTGGTCTCCTACGAGCAGTACTTC. Amino acid sequence: CASSLNAVVSYEQYF.

The genes are TRBV20-1 and TRBJ1-6; 8 bases fit TRBD1. Looked up from germline, CDR1 is DFQATT and CDR2 is SNEGSKA (reference sequence). The CDR3 sequence is 16 residues long. J was trimmed by 7 bases and V by 3 bases; bases with no gene match: 11. DNA of the CDR3: TGCAGTGCTAGTAGGTTCAACAGGGGGTTAAATTCACCCCTCCACTTT. It encodes CSASRFNRGLNSPLHF.

The sample holds a few counts of this clone. The rearrangement joins TRBV28 to TRBJ2-1; unclear D gene. V was clipped by 3 bases and J by 10 bases, with 13 bases between them. Germline V CDR1 and CDR2: MDHEN, SYDVKM. This CDR3 comprises 13 residues. CDR3 sequence (DNA): TGTGCCAGCAGTTTGTACCCGAACCGCGAGCAGTTCTTC. It encodes CASSLYPNREQFF.

The rearrangement links TRBV6-2 or TRBV6-3 to TRBJ2-7; TRBD1 matches 8 bases. The CDR3 loop spans 14 amino acids. Germline V gene data show CDR1 as MNHEY and CDR2 as SVGEGT. The ends lost 2 bases at V and 5 bases at J; junction bases unmatched: 5. In nucleotides, the CDR3 is TGTGCCAGCAGTTACCTCCGACAGGGGAACGAGCAGTACTTC. Translating it yields CASSYLRQGNEQYF.

This clone was detected only once. The chain combines TRBV28 with TRBJ2-7, with D possibly TRBD1 on 6 matching bases. The V gene lost 6 bases and the J gene lost 3 bases, with 12 bases spanning the gap. Germline V gene lookup returns CDR1 MDHEN and CDR2 SYDVKM. This CDR3 spans 13 amino acids. CDR3 region: CASSLRTDYEQYF. For the CDR3, the DNA is TGTGCCAGCAGCCTTCGGACAGACTACGAGCAGTACTTC.